A selection of T cell receptor beta chains follows, all from one sample in a study of T cell responses to AZD1222 COVID-19 vaccine. Profiling relied on immunoSEQ multiplex PCR, and the TCRdb table lists in-frame clones only, not all of them. The sample contains about 150,000 clones, approximately 94% of which appear only once. Sequencing used peripheral blood, obtained on day 0 of AZD1222 vaccination. These TCRs come from an adult in good health. CDR3s include the opening cysteine and the closing phenylalanine or tryptophan. D genes are given only for firm matches. Not all rows give a size; the values are once, few, many and, for expanded clones, a class.

J gene: TRBJ1-1
V gene: TRBV3-1/TRBV3-2
CDR3 length: 17
D gene: -
clone size: few
CDR3 protein: CASSPFRDRSWWTEAFF
CDR3 DNA: TGTGCCAGCAGCCCCTTCCGGGACCGCAGTTGGTGGACTGAAGCTTTCTTT

J gene: TRBJ2-1
V gene: TRBV18
CDR3 length: 15
D gene: -
clone size: -
CDR3 protein: CASSRGWQNGNEQFF
CDR3 DNA: TGTGCCAGCTCACGGGGGTGGCAGAACGGGAATGAGCAGTTCTTC

J gene: TRBJ2-2
V gene: TRBV9
CDR3 length: 14
D gene: -
clone size: -
CDR3 protein: CASSVISNTGELFF
CDR3 DNA: TGTGCCAGCAGCGTAATCAGCAACACCGGGGAGCTGTTTTTT

J gene: TRBJ2-5
V gene: TRBV6-5
CDR3 length: 13
D gene: -
clone size: once
CDR3 protein: CASSPRAGETQYF
CDR3 DNA: TGTGCCAGCAGTCCGCGGGCAGGGGAGACCCAGTACTTC

J gene: TRBJ1-3
V gene: TRBV7-9
CDR3 length: 15
D gene: -
clone size: -
CDR3 protein: CASSSGVGAGNTIYF
CDR3 DNA: TGTGCCAGCAGCTCCGGGGTAGGGGCTGGAAACACCATATATTTT

J gene: TRBJ2-7
V gene: TRBV19
CDR3 length: 14
D gene: -
clone size: -
CDR3 protein: CASSLMMGTYEQYF
CDR3 DNA: TGTGCCAGTAGTCTAATGATGGGGACCTACGAGCAGTACTTC

J gene: TRBJ1-4
V gene: TRBV19
CDR3 length: 17
D gene: TRBD1
clone size: -
CDR3 protein: CASSMDRGSGTNEKLFF
CDR3 DNA: TGTGCCAGTAGTATGGACAGGGGGTCAGGAACTAATGAAAAACTGTTTTTT

J gene: TRBJ1-1
V gene: TRBV19
CDR3 length: 14
D gene: -
clone size: -
CDR3 protein: CASRLHVSSTEAFF
CDR3 DNA: TGTGCCAGTAGGCTTCATGTCAGTTCGACTGAAGCTTTCTTT

J gene: TRBJ1-1
V gene: TRBV5-1
CDR3 length: 16
D gene: -
clone size: -
CDR3 protein: CASSFPREGLNTEAFF
CDR3 DNA: TGCGCCAGCAGCTTCCCGAGGGAGGGGTTGAACACTGAAGCTTTCTTT

J gene: TRBJ2-7
V gene: TRBV5-1
CDR3 length: 19
D gene: TRBD2
clone size: -
CDR3 protein: CASSPPDPGLAGLSYEQYF
CDR3 DNA: TGCGCCAGCAGCCCCCCCGACCCCGGACTAGCGGGCCTTTCCTACGAGCAGTACTTC

J gene: TRBJ1-2
V gene: TRBV28
CDR3 length: 10
D gene: -
clone size: -
CDR3 protein: CASRFNGYTF
CDR3 DNA: TGTGCCAGCAGATTTAATGGCTACACCTTC

J gene: TRBJ2-5
V gene: TRBV3-1/TRBV3-2
CDR3 length: 15
D gene: TRBD2
clone size: -
CDR3 protein: CASSSEPGGTETQYF
CDR3 DNA: TGTGCCAGCAGCAGCGAACCGGGGGGTACGGAGACCCAGTACTTC

J gene: TRBJ2-6
V gene: TRBV5-4
CDR3 length: 16
D gene: -
clone size: -
CDR3 protein: CASSADSLSGANVLTF
CDR3 DNA: TGTGCCAGCAGCGCCGACTCCCTCTCTGGGGCCAACGTCCTGACTTTC

J gene: TRBJ2-7
V gene: TRBV5-4
CDR3 length: 15
D gene: TRBD1
clone size: -
CDR3 protein: CASSLGTGGFYEQYF
CDR3 DNA: TGTGCCAGCAGCTTGGGGACAGGGGGCTTCTACGAGCAGTACTTC

J gene: TRBJ2-5
V gene: TRBV11-3
CDR3 length: 12
D gene: -
clone size: -
CDR3 protein: CASSFWEETQYF
CDR3 DNA: TGTGCCAGCAGCTTTTGGGAAGAGACCCAGTACTTC

J gene: TRBJ1-1
V gene: TRBV20-1
CDR3 length: 14
D gene: -
clone size: -
CDR3 protein: CSASRGAGNTEAFF
CDR3 DNA: TGCAGTGCTAGTCGGGGGGCAGGGAACACTGAAGCTTTCTTT

J gene: TRBJ1-5
V gene: TRBV30
CDR3 length: 15
D gene: -
clone size: -
CDR3 protein: CAWSTQFRSNQPQHF
CDR3 DNA: TGTGCCTGGAGTACCCAGTTTAGGAGCAATCAGCCCCAGCATTTT

J gene: TRBJ2-3
V gene: TRBV5-6
CDR3 length: 16
D gene: -
clone size: -
CDR3 protein: CASRALDRQITDTQYF
CDR3 DNA: TGTGCCAGCCGTGCGCTCGACAGACAGATCACAGATACGCAGTATTTT

J gene: TRBJ1-6
V gene: TRBV19
CDR3 length: 13
D gene: -
clone size: -
CDR3 protein: CASSILEGSPLHF
CDR3 DNA: TGTGCCAGTAGTATTTTAGAGGGGTCACCCCTCCACTTT

J gene: TRBJ2-5
V gene: TRBV9
CDR3 length: 18
D gene: TRBD2
clone size: -
CDR3 protein: CASSVDPRGLAHPGAQYF
CDR3 DNA: TGTGCCAGCAGCGTAGACCCCCGGGGACTAGCTCACCCCGGGGCCCAGTACTTC

J gene: TRBJ1-1
V gene: TRBV6-5
CDR3 length: 16
D gene: -
clone size: -
CDR3 protein: CASSYSPRVRETEAFF
CDR3 DNA: TGTGCCAGCAGTTACTCCCCTCGCGTGCGGGAAACTGAAGCTTTCTTT

J gene: TRBJ1-2
V gene: TRBV10-3
CDR3 length: 15
D gene: -
clone size: -
CDR3 protein: CAIRPLVGVGDGYTF
CDR3 DNA: TGTGCCATCAGACCGCTGGTGGGGGTTGGAGATGGCTACACCTTC

J gene: TRBJ1-2
V gene: TRBV9
CDR3 length: 15
D gene: -
clone size: -
CDR3 protein: CASSVATGSVGGYTF
CDR3 DNA: TGTGCCAGCAGCGTAGCGACAGGTTCCGTAGGGGGCTACACCTTC

J gene: TRBJ1-2
V gene: TRBV3-1/TRBV3-2
CDR3 length: 15
D gene: -
clone size: -
CDR3 protein: CASSQVGLPGYGYTF
CDR3 DNA: TGTGCCAGCAGCCAAGTGGGACTGCCGGGCTATGGCTACACCTTC

J gene: TRBJ1-4
V gene: TRBV14
CDR3 length: 12
D gene: -
clone size: -
CDR3 protein: CASSQGQGKLFF
CDR3 DNA: TGTGCCAGCAGCCAGGGTCAAGGAAAACTGTTTTTT

J gene: TRBJ1-1
V gene: TRBV11-3
CDR3 length: 17
D gene: TRBD1
clone size: -
CDR3 protein: CASSHTFMTGESTEAFF
CDR3 DNA: TGTGCCAGCAGCCACACGTTTATGACAGGGGAGTCCACTGAAGCTTTCTTT

J gene: TRBJ2-5
V gene: TRBV18
CDR3 length: 13
D gene: -
clone size: -
CDR3 protein: CASSPAGSETQYF
CDR3 DNA: TGTGCCAGCTCACCCGCCGGGTCAGAGACCCAGTACTTC

J gene: TRBJ2-5
V gene: TRBV29-1
CDR3 length: 13
D gene: -
clone size: -
CDR3 protein: CSVGRGGRETQYF
CDR3 DNA: TGCAGCGTCGGCAGGGGCGGTCGAGAGACCCAGTACTTC

J gene: TRBJ1-2
V gene: TRBV28
CDR3 length: 14
D gene: -
clone size: once
CDR3 protein: CASSLSSGEDGYTF
CDR3 DNA: TGTGCCAGCAGTTTATCTTCGGGGGAGGATGGCTACACCTTC

J gene: TRBJ1-5
V gene: TRBV30
CDR3 length: 15
D gene: -
clone size: -
CDR3 protein: CACSPPGGAGQPQHF
CDR3 DNA: TGTGCCTGTTCCCCCCCGGGGGGGGCAGGTCAGCCCCAGCATTTT

J gene: TRBJ1-6
V gene: TRBV11-1
CDR3 length: 15
D gene: -
clone size: -
CDR3 protein: CASSLLIGDNSPLHF
CDR3 DNA: TGTGCCAGCAGCTTATTAATCGGGGATAATTCACCCCTCCACTTT

J gene: TRBJ1-5
V gene: TRBV4-1
CDR3 length: 16
D gene: TRBD1
clone size: -
CDR3 protein: CASSQVFPGQGLPQHF
CDR3 DNA: TGCGCCAGCAGCCAAGTCTTTCCCGGACAGGGTCTGCCCCAGCATTTT

J gene: TRBJ2-1
V gene: TRBV7-9
CDR3 length: 17
D gene: TRBD2
clone size: -
CDR3 protein: CASSGLLSGGVYNEQFF
CDR3 DNA: TGTGCCAGCAGTGGGCTCCTTAGCGGGGGGGTCTACAATGAGCAGTTCTTC

J gene: TRBJ1-2
V gene: TRBV6-1
CDR3 length: 16
D gene: -
clone size: -
CDR3 protein: CASSEGGWAYNYGYTF
CDR3 DNA: TGTGCCAGCAGTGAAGGAGGGTGGGCCTATAACTATGGCTACACCTTC

J gene: TRBJ1-6
V gene: TRBV7-9
CDR3 length: 16
D gene: -
clone size: once
CDR3 protein: CASSHPGGASSSPLHF
CDR3 DNA: TGTGCCAGCAGCCACCCGGGGGGGGCGAGCTCTTCACCCCTCCACTTT

J gene: TRBJ1-1
V gene: TRBV12-3/TRBV12-4
CDR3 length: 12
D gene: -
clone size: -
CDR3 protein: CASSRTRVKAFF
CDR3 DNA: TGTGCCAGCAGCCGTACCCGGGTAAAGGCTTTCTTT